The rows below give T cell receptor beta chains drawn from one sample of a study of blood T cell repertoires in COVID-19. Profiled with immunoSEQ multiplex PCR; TCRdb holds only in-frame clones, not every one. This sample yields about 70,000 clones, of which more than 75% are seen a single time; around 28% belongs to the top ten. The sample was peripheral blood. The receptors stem from an elderly woman with active or convalescent COVID-19. Each CDR3 is given with its conserved first and last residue. D genes are given only for firm matches. Clone size is shown for a subset of rows, as once, few, many or a class of expanded clone.

>TRBJ1-2|NA|TRBV30|TRBD1
CAWSDRGDYGYTF
TGTGCCTGGAGTGACAGGGGGGACTATGGCTACACCTTC
>TRBJ1-5|NA|TRBV3-1/TRBV3-2|NA
CASSHGQRNQPQHF
TGTGCCAGCAGCCACGGACAGCGCAATCAGCCCCAGCATTTT
>TRBJ1-6|many|TRBV19|NA
CASSIGQPNSPLHF
TGTGCCAGTAGTATTGGACAGCCGAATTCACCCCTCCACTTT
>TRBJ2-5|NA|TRBV6-5|TRBD2
CASSGGAKTQYF
TGTGCCAGCAGCGGGGGGGCAAAGACCCAGTACTTC
>TRBJ1-2|NA|TRBV15|NA
CATSRGDFLDGYTF
TGTGCCACCAGCAGAGGAGACTTCTTAGATGGCTACACCTTC
>TRBJ2-1|few|TRBV5-6|NA
CASSFGPASYNEQFF
TGTGCCAGCAGCTTTGGGCCCGCCAGCTACAATGAGCAGTTCTTC
>TRBJ1-5|once|TRBV6-6|NA
CASSYSSGNQPQHF
TGTGCCAGCAGTTACTCGAGCGGAAATCAGCCCCAGCATTTT
>TRBJ2-1|NA|TRBV30|TRBD2
CAWSGTSDGTDNEQFF
TGTGCCTGGAGTGGGACTAGCGACGGTACTGACAATGAGCAGTTCTTC
>TRBJ2-7|NA|TRBV5-1|TRBD1
CASSFSTGGPYEQYF
TGCGCCAGCAGCTTTTCGACAGGGGGCCCCTACGAGCAGTACTTC
>TRBJ1-6|NA|TRBV10-3|TRBD1
CAISDGQGVGSPLHF
TGTGCCATCAGTGATGGACAGGGAGTGGGATCACCCCTCCACTTT
>TRBJ2-5|few|TRBV3-1/TRBV3-2|TRBD1
CASSPETGGTYQETQYF
TGTGCCAGCAGCCCCGAAACAGGGGGCACCTACCAAGAGACCCAGTACTTC
>TRBJ2-7|few|TRBV20-1|TRBD2
CSASRAGLDYEQYF
TGCAGTGCTAGTCGGGCAGGACTAGACTACGAGCAGTACTTC
>TRBJ1-1|NA|TRBV2|NA
CASSANRDTEAFF
TGTGCCAGCAGTGCCAACCGGGACACTGAAGCTTTCTTT
>TRBJ2-2|NA|TRBV6-5|TRBD1
CATGQASTGELFF
TGTGCCACCGGACAGGCCTCGACCGGGGAGCTGTTTTTT
>TRBJ1-5|NA|TRBV4-3|TRBD1
CASSQDVGQGNQPQHF
TGCGCCAGCAGCCAAGATGTAGGACAGGGCAATCAGCCCCAGCATTTT
>TRBJ1-5|NA|TRBV28|NA
CATVISGNQPQHF
TGTGCCACAGTAATATCAGGCAATCAGCCCCAGCATTTT
>TRBJ2-3|once|TRBV28|NA
CASSSRGTDTQYF
TGTGCCAGCAGTTCCCGGGGCACAGATACGCAGTATTTT
>TRBJ1-1|NA|TRBV23-1|NA
CASSQSRENTEAFF
TGCGCCAGCAGTCAATCCAGGGAGAACACTGAAGCTTTCTTT
>TRBJ2-5|few|TRBV3-1/TRBV3-2|TRBD1
CASSQLGTGGRETQYF
TGTGCCAGCAGCCAACTCGGGACAGGGGGCAGGGAGACCCAGTACTTC
>TRBJ1-1|NA|TRBV5-1|NA
CASSWAGGDTEAFF
TGCGCCAGCAGCTGGGCGGGTGGGGACACTGAAGCTTTCTTT
>TRBJ2-5|NA|TRBV7-2|TRBD1
CASSGRDRGPQTQYF
TGTGCCAGCAGCGGCCGGGACAGGGGCCCTCAGACCCAGTACTTC
>TRBJ2-7|NA|TRBV29-1|TRBD1
CSVRTGGSYEQYF
TGCAGCGTTCGGACAGGGGGTTCCTACGAGCAGTACTTC
>TRBJ2-5|NA|TRBV4-1|NA
CASSPGDLQETQYF
TGCGCCAGCAGCCCGGGGGACCTCCAAGAGACCCAGTACTTC
>TRBJ2-1|once|TRBV19|TRBD1
CASSIGTGSSYNEQFF
TGTGCCAGTAGTATTGGGACAGGGAGCTCCTACAATGAGCAGTTCTTC
>TRBJ2-3|NA|TRBV7-9|NA
CGSRGITDTQYF
TGTGGTTCGCGGGGAATCACAGATACGCAGTATTTT
>TRBJ1-4|few|TRBV10-3|TRBD1
CAISSSPGTGSTNEKLFF
TGTGCCATCAGTTCAAGTCCCGGGACAGGGTCTACTAATGAAAAACTGTTTTTT
>TRBJ2-6|NA|TRBV7-2|TRBD1
CASSLGGTGTGANVLTF
TGTGCCAGCAGCTTGGGCGGGACAGGGACTGGGGCCAACGTCCTGACTTTC
>TRBJ2-2|NA|TRBV7-8|TRBD1
CASSSRQGASGELFF
TGTGCCAGCAGCTCCCGGCAGGGGGCTTCCGGGGAGCTGTTTTTT
>TRBJ2-5|NA|TRBV18|TRBD1
CASSRDRGEQETQYF
TGTGCCAGCTCTCGAGACAGGGGTGAACAAGAGACCCAGTACTTC
>TRBJ1-4|few|TRBV19|NA
CASVNPGATNEKLFF
TGTGCCAGTGTCAACCCAGGTGCAACTAATGAAAAACTGTTTTTT
>TRBJ1-4|once|TRBV5-1|TRBD1
CASSLVEGAFNEKLFF
TGCGCCAGCAGCTTGGTGGAGGGGGCCTTTAATGAAAAACTGTTTTTT
>TRBJ1-2|NA|TRBV4-2|NA
CASSQDAGSRWGYTF
TGTGCCAGCAGCCAAGATGCCGGGTCGAGATGGGGCTACACCTTC
>TRBJ2-1|NA|TRBV3-1/TRBV3-2|TRBD2
CASSQTLAGQLEQFF
TGTGCCAGCAGCCAAACCCTAGCGGGGCAATTGGAGCAGTTCTTC
>TRBJ1-2|NA|TRBV19|NA
CASLASSAVYGYTF
TGTGCCAGCCTAGCCTCTTCGGCGGTCTATGGCTACACCTTC
>TRBJ1-1|NA|TRBV25-1|NA
CASSKNRRTPPMNTEAFF
TGTGCCAGCAGTAAAAACAGACGCACTCCGCCTATGAACACTGAAGCTTTCTTT
>TRBJ1-1|NA|TRBV4-3|TRBD1
CASSRTGKEAFF
TGCGCCAGCAGCCGGACAGGGAAAGAAGCTTTCTTT
>TRBJ2-3|NA|TRBV29-1|NA
CSVETGQTDTQYF
TGCAGCGTCGAAACCGGACAGACAGATACGCAGTATTTT
>TRBJ2-3|NA|TRBV25-1|TRBD2
CASSEIPGTSGSDTQYF
TGTGCCAGCAGCGAAATCCCCGGGACTAGCGGGTCAGATACGCAGTATTTT
>TRBJ1-1|NA|TRBV19|NA
CATSTDRGTEAFF
TGTGCCACCTCGACCGATCGAGGCACTGAAGCTTTCTTT
>TRBJ1-1|NA|TRBV28|TRBD1
CASSSPPTGRNTEAFF
TGTGCCAGCAGTTCACCCCCGACAGGGAGAAACACTGAAGCTTTCTTT
>TRBJ1-2|NA|TRBV20-1|NA
CSARQDYGYTF
TGCAGTGCTAGACAGGACTATGGCTACACCTTC
>TRBJ2-3|NA|TRBV7-9|TRBD1
CASIPRGGGQYPDTQYF
TGTGCCAGCATCCCCCGAGGGGGCGGTCAATACCCAGATACGCAGTATTTT
>TRBJ2-1|NA|TRBV7-9|NA
CASSPQGGTGHNEQFF
TGTGCCAGCAGCCCCCAGGGGGGCACCGGACACAATGAGCAGTTCTTC
>TRBJ1-1|NA|TRBV3-1/TRBV3-2|NA
CASSQDRVGRAFF
TGTGCCAGCAGCCAAGATAGGGTCGGGAGAGCTTTCTTT
>TRBJ1-6|few|TRBV11-2|TRBD1
CASSYLTGNNSPLHF
TGTGCCAGCAGCTACTTGACAGGGAATAATTCACCCCTCCACTTT
>TRBJ2-5|NA|TRBV7-2|NA
CASGGAGGTQYF
TGTGCCAGCGGGGGGGCCGGGGGGACCCAGTACTTC
>TRBJ1-1|NA|TRBV12-5|NA
CASGLISTGNTEAFF
TGTGCTAGTGGTTTGATTTCAACAGGGAACACTGAAGCTTTCTTT
>TRBJ1-2|NA|TRBV5-8|NA
CASTAGGPLVGGYTF
TGTGCCAGCACCGCGGGGGGCCCCCTTGTCGGTGGCTACACCTTC
>TRBJ2-3|NA|TRBV18|NA
CASSPPQGDTQYF
TGTGCCAGCTCACCTCCCCAGGGCGATACGCAGTATTTT
>TRBJ2-5|NA|TRBV6-5|TRBD2
CASRTGTSGGPLHF
TGTGCCAGCAGAACAGGGACTAGCGGGGGGCCCCTCCACTTC
>TRBJ2-1|NA|TRBV5-1|TRBD2
CASSLVTRGGVDNEQFF
TGCGCCAGCAGCTTGGTCACTCGGGGGGGCGTCGACAATGAGCAGTTCTTC
>TRBJ2-7|NA|TRBV19|TRBD2
CASSRAGGQYEQYF
TGTGCCAGTAGTCGAGCGGGGGGGCAGTACGAGCAGTACTTC
>TRBJ1-3|NA|TRBV6-5|NA
CASRWRSGNTIYF
TGTGCCAGCAGATGGAGATCTGGAAACACCATATATTTT
>TRBJ2-7|NA|TRBV12-2|NA
CASRLGRDSSYEQYF
TGTGCAAGTCGCTTAGGGAGGGACAGCTCCTACGAGCAGTACTTC
>TRBJ1-6|NA|TRBV5-5|NA
CASSSLSSPLHF
TGTGCCAGCAGCTCCCTGAGTTCACCCCTCCACTTT